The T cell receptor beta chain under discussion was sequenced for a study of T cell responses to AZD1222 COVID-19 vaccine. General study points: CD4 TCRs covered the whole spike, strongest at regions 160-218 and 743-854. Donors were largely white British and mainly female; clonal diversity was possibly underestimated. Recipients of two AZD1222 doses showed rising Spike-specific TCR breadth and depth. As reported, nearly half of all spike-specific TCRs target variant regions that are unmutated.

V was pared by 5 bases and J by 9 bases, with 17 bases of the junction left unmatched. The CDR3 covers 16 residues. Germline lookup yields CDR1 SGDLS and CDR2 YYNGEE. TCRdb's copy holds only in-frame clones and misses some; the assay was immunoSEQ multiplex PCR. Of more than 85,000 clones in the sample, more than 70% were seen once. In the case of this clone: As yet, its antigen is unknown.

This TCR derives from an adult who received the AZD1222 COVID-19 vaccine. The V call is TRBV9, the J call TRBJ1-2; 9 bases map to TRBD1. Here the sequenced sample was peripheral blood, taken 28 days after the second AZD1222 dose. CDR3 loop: CASSLLHSGTGNRYTF. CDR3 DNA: TGTGCCAGCAGTCTTCTGCATTCCGGGACAGGGAATCGCTACACCTTC. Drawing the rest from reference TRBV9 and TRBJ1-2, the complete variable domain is DSGVTQTPKHLITATGQRVTLRCSPRSGDLSVYWYQQSLDQGLQFLIQYYNGEERAKGNILERFSAQQFPDLHSELNLSSLELGDSALYFCASSLLHSGTGNRYTFGSGTRLTVV.